This TCR beta chain was recorded in a study of T cell changes during pregnancy in multiple sclerosis (dated 2019 in TCRdb). As for the study more broadly: The study examined how the T cell repertoire changed over the course of pregnancy in women with multiple sclerosis.

The junction shows trimming of 4 bases on V and 3 bases on J, plus 17 bases between the germline ends. CDR1 and CDR2 (MNHNS, SASEGT) derive from the germline V gene. Inclusive of the bounding cysteine and phenylalanine, the CDR3 is 16 residues long. Only the CDR3 DNA is retained, 48 bases long and in frame from the first base. To prepare the library, the immunoSEQ multiplex PCR assay was applied. The immuneACCESS repertoire file appears here via TCRdb, limited to in-frame rearrangements. These files lack a portion of the clones; in checked studies, under half of the deficit traces to unresolved V genes, and the cause of the others is not known. The sample profile shows roughly 60,000 clones; less than 95% of them were found once. Approximately 2% of the sample is in the top ten clones. As for this clone: The antigen it recognizes is unknown. Base qualities are not recorded, but no much larger clone differs from it by a single base.

The receptor was isolated from a female donor in good health, enrolled as a control in a pregnancy study. This specimen consisted of peripheral blood, obtained in the second trimester of pregnancy. This sequence uses TRBV6-1 and TRBJ2-3; the D gene is perhaps TRBD1, from 5 matching bases. The DNA sequence is given as TGTGCCAGCAGTGTGGGTCAGGGCATTAGTACAGATACGCAGTATTTT. This is translated as CASSVGQGISTDTQYF.